The entry below gives a single T cell receptor (beta chain) sequence along with its context. Its antigen is undetermined. Trimming at V came to 1 base and at J to 0 bases, leaving 2 bases not matched to a gene. The CDR3 sequence is 16 residues long. The germline CDR1 and CDR2 sequences are KGHSH and LQKENI. This specimen belongs to a study of a mutant IDH1 vaccine in newly diagnosed glioma. Across the study: An approximately 60% male, approximately 38% female split and a mean age of 40.4 years characterized treated patients. Beforehand, treatment had been radiotherapy, temozolomide, or both; the majority received both.

Clones were read by immunoSEQ multiplex PCR, and TCRdb kept only the in-frame ones, dropping some. Of about 47,000 clones in the sample, approximately 90% were seen once. Time point denoted: week 35, safety follow-up. Each dose of the vaccine consisted of 300 ug of mutant IDH1 20-mer peptide, with topical imiquimod. Diagnosis in the donors showed new WHO grade 3 or 4 astrocytomas that were IDH1-mutant and ATRX-lost. The source is a woman between 40 and 55 years old with glioma. Sequenced here: PBMCs, sampled from a glioma patient whose treatment included an IDH1 peptide vaccine. This chain uses TRBV18 with TRBJ2-1; 8 nucleotides match TRBD2. CDR3 coding DNA: TGTGCCAGCTCACCACTAAGCGGGAGCTCCTACAATGAGCAGTTCTTC. Its protein is CASSPLSGSSYNEQFF.